Here is one TCR beta chain with its context. Antigen unknown. This sample is part of a study of shared clonotypes between healthy human individuals. Study findings and constraints: Rarefaction gave evidence that sorted-subset sequencing remained incomplete despite large depth.

Replicate sorted-subset PCRs were loaded with 150 to 250 ng DNA, tens of thousands of T cell genomes. Sequenced by immunoSEQ multiplex PCR; TCRdb stores in-frame clones only, minus some. The sample has hundreds of thousands of clones, 85% to 95% seen once; the top ten hold approximately 0.11%. Selected positively for CCR7 and CD45RO-negative, naive CD8 cells excluded terminally differentiated effector memory CD45RA+ cells. Caucasian adults residing in Nashville, Tennessee made up all the donors. This sequence was found in a woman in her twenties or thirties in good health. The sequenced sample consisted of naive CD8+ T cells sorted from blood.

CDR3 amino acids: CASRGGDYEQYF. The CDR3 DNA reads as TGTGCCAGCAGGGGAGGGGACTACGAGCAGTACTTC. The J gene is TRBJ2-7, the V gene TRBV11-1, with 7 bases aligning to TRBD2. The J segment lost 3 bases and the V segment lost 6 bases, leaving 2 bases of the junction unmatched. The CDR3 totals 12 residues. Looked up from germline, CDR1 is SGHAT and CDR2 is FQDESV (reference sequence).